This T cell receptor (beta chain) was profiled in a study of beta chain features in type 1 diabetes. Concerning this clone itself: The antigen is not known.

Broader study findings: TCRB CDR3s were moderately but significantly shorter in Type 1 diabetes patients in all four CD4+ subsets.

All of the isolated RNA was reverse transcribed, so expressed TCRB transcripts were sequenced. TCRdb's table, derived via immunoSEQ multiplex PCR, lists solely in-frame clones and lacks some. The sample lists roughly 100,000 clones; 28% were seen once. What was sequenced was central memory CD4+ T cells from blood. This sequence was found in a young woman with type 1 diabetes.

CDR3 nucleotide sequence: TGTGCCAGCAGCTTTGGCGACAGCCGTTTAGCCAAAAACATTCAGTACTTC. Protein: CASSFGDSRLAKNIQYF. This sequence joins TRBV7-9 and TRBJ2-4; possible D gene TRBD1, 5 bases. Trimming stripped 3 bases from V and 0 bases from J, with 15 bases between. The CDR3 is 17 residues long. CDR1 is SEHNR, CDR2 FQNEAQ, per germline (reference sequence). The full variable domain, its missing parts supplied by reference TRBV7-9 and TRBJ2-4, is DTGVSQNPRHKITKRGQNVTFRCDPISEHNRLYWYRQTLGQGPEFLTYFQNEAQLEKSRLLSDRFSAERPKGSFSTLEIQRTEQGDSAMYLCASSFGDSRLAKNIQYFGAGTRLSVL.